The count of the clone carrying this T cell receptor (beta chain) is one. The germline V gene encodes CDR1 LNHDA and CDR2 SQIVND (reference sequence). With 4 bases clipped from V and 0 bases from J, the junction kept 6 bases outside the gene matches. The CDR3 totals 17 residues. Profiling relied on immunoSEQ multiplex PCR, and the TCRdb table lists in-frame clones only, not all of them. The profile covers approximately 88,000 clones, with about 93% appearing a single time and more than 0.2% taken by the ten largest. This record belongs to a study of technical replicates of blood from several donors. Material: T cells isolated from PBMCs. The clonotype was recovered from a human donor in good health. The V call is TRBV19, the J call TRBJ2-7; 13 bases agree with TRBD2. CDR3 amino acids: CASSTRWTSGSSYEQYF. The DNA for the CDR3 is TGTGCCAGTAGTACCCGCTGGACTAGCGGGAGCTCCTACGAGCAGTACTTC.